The clone carrying this T cell receptor beta chain was recorded a few times. Time point defined: pre-sensitization, week 0. The treatment is: therapeutic diphenylcyclopropenone sensitization with weekly scalp DPC. From whole blood left unfractionated, total RNA was extracted. Germline V gene sequence: CDR1 SGHAT, CDR2 FQNNGV. This CDR3 region has 13 residues. V lost 5 bases and J lost 10; bases outside the gene matches: 7. This entry comes from a study of human T cells and chemical hapten exposure. Overall study context: Across samples, TCR yields varied, mostly owing to small differences in pooled library volumes.

Unique molecular identifiers were attached to individual cDNA molecules during library preparation. Each CDR3 protein is one row after TCRdb ran MiXCR on the RACE reads. The table includes more than 250,000 distinct CDR3 sequences, 7.7% detected once. The material was whole blood, obtained in connection with sensitization to the hapten diphenylcyclopropenone (DPC). The clonotype was recovered from a man in his late teens or twenties with alopecia areata. Some clones in this sample may be carry-over from other donors' samples. The gene calls are TRBV11-2 and TRBJ2-2; 7 bases align to TRBD1. The DNA for the CDR3 is TGTGCCAGCAGCCCCATACAGGGGCTGGAGCTGTTTTTT. The encoded protein is CASSPIQGLELFF.